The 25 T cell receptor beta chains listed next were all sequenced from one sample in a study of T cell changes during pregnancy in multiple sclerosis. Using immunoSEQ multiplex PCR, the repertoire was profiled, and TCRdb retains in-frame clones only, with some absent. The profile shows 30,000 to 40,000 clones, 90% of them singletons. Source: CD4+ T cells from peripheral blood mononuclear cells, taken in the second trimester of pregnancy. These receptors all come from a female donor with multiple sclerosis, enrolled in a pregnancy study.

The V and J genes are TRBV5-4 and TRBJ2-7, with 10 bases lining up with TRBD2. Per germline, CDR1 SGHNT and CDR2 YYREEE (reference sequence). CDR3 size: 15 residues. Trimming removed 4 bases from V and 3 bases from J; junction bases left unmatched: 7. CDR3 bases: TGTGCCAGCAGCCCAGGACTAGCGGATCTCTACGAGCAGTACTTC. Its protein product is CASSPGLADLYEQYF.

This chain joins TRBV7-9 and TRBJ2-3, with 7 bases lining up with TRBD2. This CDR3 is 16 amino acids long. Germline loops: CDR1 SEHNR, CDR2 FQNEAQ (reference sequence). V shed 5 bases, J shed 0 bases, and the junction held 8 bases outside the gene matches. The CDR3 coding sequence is TGTGCCAGCAGCGGAAGGCTAGCGGAGAGCACAGATACGCAGTATTTT. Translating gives CASSGRLAESTDTQYF.

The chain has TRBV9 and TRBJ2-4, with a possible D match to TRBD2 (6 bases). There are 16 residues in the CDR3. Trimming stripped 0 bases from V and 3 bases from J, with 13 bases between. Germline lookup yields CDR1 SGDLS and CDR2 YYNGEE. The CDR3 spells CASSVAGEFGKNIQYF. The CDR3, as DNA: TGTGCCAGCAGCGTAGCGGGAGAATTTGGCAAAAACATTCAGTACTTC.

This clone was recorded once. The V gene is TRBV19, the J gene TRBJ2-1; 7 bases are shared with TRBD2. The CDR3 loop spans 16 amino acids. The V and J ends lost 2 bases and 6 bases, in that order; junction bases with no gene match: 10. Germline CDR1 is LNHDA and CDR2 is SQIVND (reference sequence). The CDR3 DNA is TGTGCCAGTAGTATAAGGGGCGGGAGTGGGAGCAATGAGCAGTTCTTC. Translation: CASSIRGGSGSNEQFF.

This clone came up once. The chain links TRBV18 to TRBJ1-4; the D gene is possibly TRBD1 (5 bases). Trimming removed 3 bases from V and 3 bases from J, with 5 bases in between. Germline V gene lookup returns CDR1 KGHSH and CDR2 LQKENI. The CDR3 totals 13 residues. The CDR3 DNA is TGTGCCAGCTCACCGGGGCCTAATGAAAAACTGTTTTTT. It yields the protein CASSPGPNEKLFF.

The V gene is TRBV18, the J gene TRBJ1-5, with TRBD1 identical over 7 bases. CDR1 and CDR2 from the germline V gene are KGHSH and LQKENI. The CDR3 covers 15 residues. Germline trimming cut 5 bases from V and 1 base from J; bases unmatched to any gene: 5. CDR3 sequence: CASSTGVASNQPQHF. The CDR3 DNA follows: TGTGCCAGCTCAACAGGGGTTGCGAGCAATCAGCCCCAGCATTTT.

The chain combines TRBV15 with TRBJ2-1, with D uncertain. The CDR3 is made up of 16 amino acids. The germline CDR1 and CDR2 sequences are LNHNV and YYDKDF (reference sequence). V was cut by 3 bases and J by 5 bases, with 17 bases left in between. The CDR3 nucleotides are TGTGCCACCAGCAGTACGAGCTTGTCCGTAAACAATGAGCAGTTCTTC. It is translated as CATSSTSLSVNNEQFF.

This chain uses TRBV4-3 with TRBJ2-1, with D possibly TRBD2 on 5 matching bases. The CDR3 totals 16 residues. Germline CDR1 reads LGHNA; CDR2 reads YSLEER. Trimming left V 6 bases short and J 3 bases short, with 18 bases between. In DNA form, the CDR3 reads TGCGCCAGCAGTCGATTCGAAAAGCGGAACTACAATGAGCAGTTCTTC. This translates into CASSRFEKRNYNEQFF.

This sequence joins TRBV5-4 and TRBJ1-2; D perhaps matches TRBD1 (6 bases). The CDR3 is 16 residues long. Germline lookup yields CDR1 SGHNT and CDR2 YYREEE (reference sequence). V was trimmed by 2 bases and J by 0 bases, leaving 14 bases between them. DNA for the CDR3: TGTGCCAGCAGCTTTTCCCAGGGGCGTTCTAACTATGGCTACACCTTC. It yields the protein CASSFSQGRSNYGYTF.

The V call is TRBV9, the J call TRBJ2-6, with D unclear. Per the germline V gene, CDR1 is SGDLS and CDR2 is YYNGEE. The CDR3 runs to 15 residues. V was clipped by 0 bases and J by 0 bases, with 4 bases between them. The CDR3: CASSVVVSGANVLTF. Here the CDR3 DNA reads TGTGCCAGCAGCGTAGTAGTCTCTGGGGCCAACGTCCTGACTTTC.

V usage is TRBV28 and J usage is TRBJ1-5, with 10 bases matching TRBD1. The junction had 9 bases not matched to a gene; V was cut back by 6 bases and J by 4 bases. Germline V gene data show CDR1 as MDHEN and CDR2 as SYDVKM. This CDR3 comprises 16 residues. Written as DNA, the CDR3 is TGTGCCAGCAGGACAGGGGGCAGGGCTCGAAATCAGCCCCAGCATTTT. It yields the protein CASRTGGRARNQPQHF.

The CDR3 bases are TGTGCCACGAAAAACAGGCCTGAAGCTTTCTTT. Its translation is CATKNRPEAFF. The gene calls are TRBV28 and TRBJ1-1; the D gene is possibly TRBD1 (5 bases). Looked up from germline, CDR1 is MDHEN and CDR2 is SYDVKM. Trimming removed 10 bases at V and 6 bases at J, with 12 bases between. The CDR3 totals 11 residues.

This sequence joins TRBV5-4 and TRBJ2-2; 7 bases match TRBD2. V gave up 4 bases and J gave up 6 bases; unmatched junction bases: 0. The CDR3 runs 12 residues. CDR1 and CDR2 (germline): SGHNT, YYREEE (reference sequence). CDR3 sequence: CASSLAAGELFF. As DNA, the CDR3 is TGTGCCAGCAGCCTAGCGGCCGGGGAGCTGTTTTTT.

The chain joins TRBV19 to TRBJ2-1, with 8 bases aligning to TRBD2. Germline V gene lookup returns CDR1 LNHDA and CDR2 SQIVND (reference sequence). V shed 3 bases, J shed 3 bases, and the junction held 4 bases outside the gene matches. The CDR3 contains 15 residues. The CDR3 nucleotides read TGTGCCAGTAGTATTGACGGGACTAGCTACAATGAGCAGTTCTTC. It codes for CASSIDGTSYNEQFF.

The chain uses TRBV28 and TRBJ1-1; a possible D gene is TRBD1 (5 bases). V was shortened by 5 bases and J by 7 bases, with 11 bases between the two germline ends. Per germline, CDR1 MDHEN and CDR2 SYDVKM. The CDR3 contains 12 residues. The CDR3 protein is CASSTRVLEAFF. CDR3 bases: TGTGCCAGCAGTACCAGGGTTCTTGAAGCTTTCTTT. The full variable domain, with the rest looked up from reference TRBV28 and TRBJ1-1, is DVKVTQSSRYLVKRTGEKVFLECVQDMDHENMFWYRQDPGLGLRLIYFSYDVKMKEKGDIPEGYSVSREKKERFSLILESASTNQTSMYLCASSTRVLEAFFGQGTRLTVV.

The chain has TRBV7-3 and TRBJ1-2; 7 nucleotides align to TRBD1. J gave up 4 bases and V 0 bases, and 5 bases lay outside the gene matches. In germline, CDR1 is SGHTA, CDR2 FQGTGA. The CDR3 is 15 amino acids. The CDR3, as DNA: TGTGCCAGCAGCTTAACCGGACAGGCGCCCTATGGCTACACCTTC. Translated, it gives CASSLTGQAPYGYTF.

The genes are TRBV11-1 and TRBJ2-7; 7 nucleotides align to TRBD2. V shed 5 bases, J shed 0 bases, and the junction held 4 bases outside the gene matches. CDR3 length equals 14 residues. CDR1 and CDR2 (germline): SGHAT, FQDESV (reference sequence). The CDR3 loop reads CASSEGGSSYEQYF. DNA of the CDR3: TGTGCCAGCAGCGAAGGCGGGAGCTCCTACGAGCAGTACTTC.

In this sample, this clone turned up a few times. The CDR3 sequence is CASSEPKLAGNTGELFF. As DNA, the CDR3 is TGTGCCAGCAGCGAACCCAAGCTAGCGGGAAACACCGGGGAGCTGTTTTTT. This chain uses TRBV9 with TRBJ2-2; 9 nucleotides align to TRBD2. V shed 3 bases and J 2 bases; nucleotides not matched to a gene: 8. This CDR3 spans 17 amino acids. Germline CDR1 reads SGDLS; CDR2 reads YYNGEE.

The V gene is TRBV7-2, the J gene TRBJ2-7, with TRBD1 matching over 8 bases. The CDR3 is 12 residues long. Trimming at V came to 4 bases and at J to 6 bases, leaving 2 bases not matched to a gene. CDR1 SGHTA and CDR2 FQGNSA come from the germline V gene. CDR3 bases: TGTGCCAGCAGCTACGGGACAGGCGAGCAGTACTTC. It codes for CASSYGTGEQYF.

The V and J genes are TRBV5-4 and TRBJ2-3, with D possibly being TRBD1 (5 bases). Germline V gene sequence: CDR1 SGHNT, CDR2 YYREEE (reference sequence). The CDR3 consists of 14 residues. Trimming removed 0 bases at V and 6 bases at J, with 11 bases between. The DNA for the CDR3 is TGTGCCAGCAGCTTGGGTCAGGGTAGGGATACGCAGTATTTT. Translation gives CASSLGQGRDTQYF. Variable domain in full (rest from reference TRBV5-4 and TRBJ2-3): ETGVTQSPTHLIKTRGQQVTLRCSSQSGHNTVSWYQQALGQGPQFIFQYYREEENGRGNFPPRFSGLQFPNYSSELNVNALELDDSALYLCASSLGQGRDTQYFGPGTRLTVL.

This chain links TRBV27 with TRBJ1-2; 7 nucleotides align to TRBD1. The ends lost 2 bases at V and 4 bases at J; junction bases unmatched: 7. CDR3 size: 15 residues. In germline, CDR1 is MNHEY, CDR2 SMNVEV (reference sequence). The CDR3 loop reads CASSLIPTGPYGYTF. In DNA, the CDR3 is TGTGCCAGCAGTTTAATCCCGACAGGGCCCTATGGCTACACCTTC.

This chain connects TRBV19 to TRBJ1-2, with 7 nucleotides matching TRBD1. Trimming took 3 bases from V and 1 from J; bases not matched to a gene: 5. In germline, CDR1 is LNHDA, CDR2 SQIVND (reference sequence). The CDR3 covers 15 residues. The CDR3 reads CASSITGQNNYGYTF. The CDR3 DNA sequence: TGTGCCAGTAGTATTACGGGACAGAATAACTATGGCTACACCTTC.

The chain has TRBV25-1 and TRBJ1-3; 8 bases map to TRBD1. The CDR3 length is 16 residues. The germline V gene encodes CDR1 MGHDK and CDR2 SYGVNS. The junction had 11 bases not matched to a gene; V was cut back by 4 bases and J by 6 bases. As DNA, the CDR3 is TGTGCCAGCAGTGTTGGCCTTCGGACAGGGTCAAACACCATATATTTT. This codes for CASSVGLRTGSNTIYF. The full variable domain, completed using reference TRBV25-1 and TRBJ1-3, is EADIYQTPRYLVIGTGKKITLECSQTMGHDKMYWYQQDPGMELHLIHYSYGVNSTEKGDLSSESTVSRIRTEHFPLTLESARPSHTSQYLCASSVGLRTGSNTIYFGEGSWLTVV.

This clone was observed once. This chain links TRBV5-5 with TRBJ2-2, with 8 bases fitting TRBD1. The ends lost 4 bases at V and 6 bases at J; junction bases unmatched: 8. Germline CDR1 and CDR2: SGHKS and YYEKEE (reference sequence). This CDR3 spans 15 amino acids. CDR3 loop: CASSGRGQVSGELFF. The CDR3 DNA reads TGTGCCAGCAGCGGCAGGGGGCAAGTTTCCGGGGAGCTGTTTTTT.

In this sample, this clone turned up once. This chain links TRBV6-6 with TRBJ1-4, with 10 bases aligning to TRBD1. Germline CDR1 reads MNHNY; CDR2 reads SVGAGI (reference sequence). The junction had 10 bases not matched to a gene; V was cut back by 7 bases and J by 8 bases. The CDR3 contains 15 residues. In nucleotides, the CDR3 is TGTGCCAGCATCCTCACCGGGACAGGGGTCGAAAAACTGTTTTTT. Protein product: CASILTGTGVEKLFF.